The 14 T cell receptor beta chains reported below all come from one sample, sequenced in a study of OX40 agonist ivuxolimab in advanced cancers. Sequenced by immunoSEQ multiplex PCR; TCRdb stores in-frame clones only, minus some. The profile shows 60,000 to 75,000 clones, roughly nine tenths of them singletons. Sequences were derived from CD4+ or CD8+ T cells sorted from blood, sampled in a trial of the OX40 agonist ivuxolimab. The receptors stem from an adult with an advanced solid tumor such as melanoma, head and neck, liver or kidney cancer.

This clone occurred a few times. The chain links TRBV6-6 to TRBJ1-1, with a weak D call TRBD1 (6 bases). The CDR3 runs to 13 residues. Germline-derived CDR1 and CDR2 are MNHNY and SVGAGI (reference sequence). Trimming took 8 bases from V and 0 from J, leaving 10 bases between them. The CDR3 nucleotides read TGTGCCAGCTGTCAGGGGATGAACACTGAAGCTTTCTTT. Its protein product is CASCQGMNTEAFF.

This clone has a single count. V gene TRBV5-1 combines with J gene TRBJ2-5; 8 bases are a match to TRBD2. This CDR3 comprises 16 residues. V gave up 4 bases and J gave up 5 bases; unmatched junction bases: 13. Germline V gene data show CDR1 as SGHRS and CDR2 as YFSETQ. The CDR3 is CASSASPSGGVETQYF. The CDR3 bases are TGCGCCAGCAGCGCGTCACCCTCCGGGGGGGTCGAGACCCAGTACTTC.

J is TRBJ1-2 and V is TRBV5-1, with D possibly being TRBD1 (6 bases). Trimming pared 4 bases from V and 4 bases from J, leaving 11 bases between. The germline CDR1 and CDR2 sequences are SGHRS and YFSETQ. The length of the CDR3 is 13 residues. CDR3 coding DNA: TGCGCCAGCAGCCCGATGGACAGCTATGGCTACACCTTC. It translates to CASSPMDSYGYTF.

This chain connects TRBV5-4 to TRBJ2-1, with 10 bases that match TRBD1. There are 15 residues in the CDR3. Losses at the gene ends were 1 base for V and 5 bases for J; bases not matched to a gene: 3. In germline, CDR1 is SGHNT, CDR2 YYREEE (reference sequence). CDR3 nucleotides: TGTGCCAGCAGCTTGTGGGACAGGGGCGACAATGAGCAGTTCTTC. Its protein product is CASSLWDRGDNEQFF.

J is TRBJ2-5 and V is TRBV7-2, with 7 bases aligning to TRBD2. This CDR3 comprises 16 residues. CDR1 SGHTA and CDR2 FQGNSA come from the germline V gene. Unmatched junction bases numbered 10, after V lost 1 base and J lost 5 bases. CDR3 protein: CASSLDGSGGLETQYF. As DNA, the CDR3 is TGTGCCAGCAGCTTAGACGGGTCGGGGGGTTTGGAGACCCAGTACTTC.

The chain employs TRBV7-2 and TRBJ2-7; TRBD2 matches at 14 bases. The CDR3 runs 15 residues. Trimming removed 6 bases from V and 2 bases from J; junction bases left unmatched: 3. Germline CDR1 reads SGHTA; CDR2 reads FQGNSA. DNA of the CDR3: TGTGCCAGCAGACAGACTAGCGGGGGGGCCTACGAGCAGTACTTC. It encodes CASRQTSGGAYEQYF.

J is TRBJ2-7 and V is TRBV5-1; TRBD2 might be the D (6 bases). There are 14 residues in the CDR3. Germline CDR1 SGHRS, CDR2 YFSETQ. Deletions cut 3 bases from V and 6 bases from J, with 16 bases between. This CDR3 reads CASSSDGGSSEQYF. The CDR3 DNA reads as TGCGCCAGCAGCTCCGACGGGGGATCGTCCGAGCAGTACTTC.

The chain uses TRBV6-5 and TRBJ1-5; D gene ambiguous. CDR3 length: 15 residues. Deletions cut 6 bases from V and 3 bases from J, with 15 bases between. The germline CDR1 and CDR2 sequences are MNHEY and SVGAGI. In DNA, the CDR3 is TGTGCCAGCAGCGCGGACGGGGTATACAATCAGCCCCAGCATTTT. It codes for CASSADGVYNQPQHF.

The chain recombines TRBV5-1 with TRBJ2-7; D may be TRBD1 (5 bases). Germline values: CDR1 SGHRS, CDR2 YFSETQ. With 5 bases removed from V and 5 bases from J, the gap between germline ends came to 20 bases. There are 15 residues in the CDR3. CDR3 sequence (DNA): TGCGCCAGCAGTTATCAGGGAATCTATTCGAACGAGCAGTACTTC. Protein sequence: CASSYQGIYSNEQYF.

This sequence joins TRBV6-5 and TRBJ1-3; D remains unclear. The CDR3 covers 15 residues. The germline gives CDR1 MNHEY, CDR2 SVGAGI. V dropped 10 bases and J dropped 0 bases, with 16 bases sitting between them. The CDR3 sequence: CATHSGLNSGNTIYF. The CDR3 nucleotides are TGTGCCACCCACTCTGGACTGAACTCTGGAAACACCATATATTTT.

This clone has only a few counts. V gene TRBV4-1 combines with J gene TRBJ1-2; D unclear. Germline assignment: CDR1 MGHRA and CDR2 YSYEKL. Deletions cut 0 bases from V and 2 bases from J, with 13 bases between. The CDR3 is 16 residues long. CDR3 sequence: CASSQEVGNPNYGYTF. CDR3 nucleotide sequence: TGCGCCAGCAGCCAAGAAGTGGGAAATCCGAACTATGGCTACACCTTC.

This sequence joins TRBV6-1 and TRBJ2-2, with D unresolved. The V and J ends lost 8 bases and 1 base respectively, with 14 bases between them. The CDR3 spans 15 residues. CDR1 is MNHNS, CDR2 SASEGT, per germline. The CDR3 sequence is CASGLRSMNTGELFF. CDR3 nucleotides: TGTGCCAGCGGGCTTAGGTCGATGAACACCGGGGAGCTGTTTTTT.

DNA for the CDR3: TGTGCCAGCAGCCCAGGGACTAGCGGGAGATCTCCGTTCTTC. Protein: CASSPGTSGRSPFF. The rearrangement uses TRBV7-9 and TRBJ2-1; 14 bases map to TRBD2. V was clipped by 5 bases and J by 15 bases; unmatched bases: 9. Germline V gene data show CDR1 as SEHNR and CDR2 as FQNEAQ (reference sequence). The CDR3 runs to 14 residues.

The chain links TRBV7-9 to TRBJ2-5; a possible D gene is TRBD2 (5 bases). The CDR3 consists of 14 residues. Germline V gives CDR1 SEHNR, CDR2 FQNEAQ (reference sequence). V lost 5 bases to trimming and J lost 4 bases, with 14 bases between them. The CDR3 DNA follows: TGTGCCAGCAGCGTCGAGGGCGGAGGAGAGACCCAGTACTTC. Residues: CASSVEGGGETQYF.